This TCR beta chain stems from a study of response to subunit inactivated influenza vaccine. The CDR3 contains 13 residues. The V and J ends lost 4 bases and 4 bases respectively, with 14 bases between them. Germline CDR1 SQVTM, CDR2 ANQGSEA. MiXCR, applied by TCRdb to the RT-PCR reads, yields one record per CDR3 protein. This sample has over 150,000 distinct CDR3 sequences, with approximately 12% found just once. This sample comprised CD8+ T cells sorted from PBMCs, obtained around 2 years after vaccination. The TCR comes from a man aged 50-75 years who received an inactivated influenza vaccine. The V call is TRBV29-1, the J call TRBJ2-7; TRBD2 is a possible D gene (5 bases). Here the CDR3 reads CSVVFVSGYEQYF. CDR3 nucleotide sequence: TGCAGCGTTGTGTTTGTGTCGGGATACGAGCAGTACTTC.